One and the same sample provided the 3 T cell receptor beta chains below, sequenced in a study of Ad26.COV2.S vaccination and SARS-CoV-2 variants. Here immunoSEQ multiplex PCR was the method, and the copy in TCRdb shows in-frame clones only, minus some. The sample includes 360,000 or so clones, about 88% of them seen just once. Treatment defined: around 19 received Ad26.COV2.S at low or high dose, single or two shots; roughly 5 received placebo; per-sample allocation not given. Collection of samples fell on day 63 after the first vaccine or placebo injection. The material was peripheral blood, obtained in a trial of Ad26.COV2.S vaccine versus placebo. Receptors were obtained from a person aged 18-65 years who received the Ad26.COV2.S COVID-19 vaccine or a placebo.

This sequence joins TRBV19 and TRBJ2-1; 10 bases fit TRBD1. Germline V gives CDR1 LNHDA, CDR2 SQIVND (reference sequence). This CDR3 region has 16 residues. V lost 6 bases to trimming and J lost 2 bases; unmatched junction nucleotides: 7. For the CDR3, the DNA is TGTGCCAGTAGCCCAGGACAGGGGGATCCCTACAATGAGCAGTTCTTC. As protein: CASSPGQGDPYNEQFF.

This rearrangement joins TRBV23-1 to TRBJ1-2; 8 nucleotides line up with TRBD1. Being an ORF, TRBV23-1 has a function that is uncertain. V lost 2 bases to trimming and J lost 3 bases; unmatched junction nucleotides: 5. The length of the CDR3 is 15 residues. Here the CDR3 reads CASSQRQGSDYGYTF. Here the CDR3 DNA reads TGCGCCAGCAGTCAAAGACAGGGGTCGGACTATGGCTACACCTTC.

The gene calls are TRBV5-7 and TRBJ2-5; 10 bases are a match to TRBD2. TRBV5-7 is annotated as an ORF whose role is uncertain. V lost 4 bases, J lost 2 bases, and 8 bases stayed unmatched. The CDR3 spans 16 residues. The CDR3 sequence is CASSPETSGLQETQYF. CDR3 sequence (DNA): TGTGCCAGCAGCCCGGAGACTAGCGGGCTTCAAGAGACCCAGTACTTC.